Listed below are T cell receptor beta chains from one sample, sequenced in a study of blood T cells in healthy people across ages. TCRdb analysed the 5' RACE reads with MiXCR anew, one entry per CDR3 protein. The sample lists hundreds of thousands of distinct CDR3 sequences, roughly 32% occurring once. Sequencing was carried out using blood. The receptors here all came from a woman over 75 in good health. Both conserved end residues are part of each CDR3. The order of the fields is V gene, D gene, CDR3 length, CDR3 protein. A D gene is named only where the DNA matches it firmly.

TRBV7-9 | TRBD1 | 13 | CASSPRQGVEQFF
TRBV9 | TRBD1 | 16 | CASSLGQGSSTDTQYF
TRBV18 | - | 12 | CASSPTIATQYF
TRBV5-5 | - | 13 | CASSLAAYNEHFF
TRBV7-2 | - | 13 | CAGSSAAFNEQFF
TRBV29-1 | TRBD2 | 13 | CSVRGRANNEQFF
TRBV3-1 | - | 12 | CASSQDDVGYTF
TRBV12-3/TRBV12-4 | - | 11 | CASSQWNEQFF
TRBV7-2 | TRBD1 | 14 | CASSPTGRNTEAFF
TRBV20-1 | TRBD1 | 14 | CSAGRTGGANEQYF
TRBV12-3/TRBV12-4 | - | 14 | CASSFRGAANIQYF
TRBV30 | - | 15 | CAWRPPGQMNTEAFF
TRBV9 | TRBD1 | 15 | CASSEEQGRGEKLFF
TRBV3-1 | - | 15 | CASSQDPAMGYEQYF
TRBV5-1 | - | 13 | CASSLDGNQPQHF
TRBV28 | - | 11 | CASSFAQTQYF
TRBV6-6 | TRBD1 | 15 | CASSYGTGLNTEAFF
TRBV5-1 | - | 15 | CASSLGGNLNTEAFF
TRBV7-2 | TRBD2 | 15 | CASRWTSGSYNEQFF
TRBV5-1 | TRBD1 | 15 | CASSLGDRDYNEQFF
TRBV7-2 | TRBD2 | 12 | CASSDTSGKQFF
TRBV30 | - | 13 | CAWGPDLEQPQHF
TRBV4-1 | - | 17 | CASSQEAGPRAGDTQYF
TRBV28 | - | 12 | CASSPGVSGYTF
TRBV19 | - | 12 | CASITRDNEQFF
TRBV7-2 | - | 14 | CASSLKPGSYEQYF
TRBV20-1 | TRBD2 | 15 | CSAMKEAGGRNEQFF
TRBV27 | - | 13 | CASGDPYNSPLHF
TRBV7-6 | - | 16 | CASSLGGTRGTDTQYF
TRBV30 | - | 14 | CAWSLKTMNTEAFF
TRBV4-3 | - | 16 | CASSQDRDIIADTQYF
TRBV4-2 | - | 13 | CASSQEARDTQYF
TRBV29-1 | - | 14 | CSVDDQGQRYSYTF
TRBV15 | - | 16 | CATSREQGRENSPLHF
TRBV7-2 | TRBD1 | 16 | CASSTYRGASIYGYTF
TRBV4-1 | - | 17 | CANSQLGDTRGDQPQHF
TRBV5-4 | TRBD1 | 16 | CASSPNRKQGNYEQYF
TRBV7-2 | TRBD2 | 19 | CASSLRLAGGQGRSYEQYF
TRBV7-6 | TRBD2 | 13 | CASSPAGPGELFF
TRBV7-3 | TRBD2 | 16 | CASSSTGLEGPNEQFF
TRBV2 | - | 15 | CASSHWGASSNVLTF
TRBV4-2 | - | 15 | CASSQDPGRDYGYTF
TRBV30 | TRBD2 | 15 | CAWSVRAGGPYEQYF
TRBV7-9 | - | 14 | CASSCKGREEKLFF
TRBV20-1 | - | 13 | CSASREVTGTQYF
TRBV5-1 | TRBD2 | 13 | CASSSLAGDEQFF